This T cell receptor (beta chain) comes out of a study of T cells after yellow fever vaccination. TCRdb analysed the 5' RACE reads with MiXCR anew, one entry per CDR3 protein. The data contain hundreds of thousands of distinct CDR3 sequences, roughly a sixth of them singletons. This CDR3 comprises 15 residues. Germline V CDR1 and CDR2: LGHDT, YNNKEL (reference sequence). V dropped 3 bases and J dropped 4 bases, with 16 bases sitting between them. The sequence derives from a man aged 18 to 30 who received the YFV17D yellow fever vaccine. The specimen was PBMCs, collected before the yellow fever booster vaccination. The V gene is TRBV3-1, the J gene TRBJ2-7, with D tentatively TRBD2 (7 bases). The chain's CDR3 is CASSQKGGGIYEQYF. In nucleotides, the CDR3 is TGTGCCAGCAGCCAGAAAGGGGGGGGCATTTACGAGCAGTACTTC.